The 26 T cell receptor beta chains listed next were all sequenced from one sample in a study of cytomegalovirus exposure and HLA in healthy donors. PCR primers comprised 60 Vbeta and 13 Jbeta primers. Only in-frame clones appear in the TCRdb table, and some are missing; sequencing was by immunoSEQ multiplex PCR. Here the sample spans roughly 190,000 clones, 87% being singletons. Sequencing input: PBMCs. The receptors were sampled from a man in his thirties or forties in good health and CMV-seronegative.

In regard to this clone: The junction shows a germline mismatch at one end, possibly a read error. The rearrangement links TRBV10-3 to TRBJ2-7; 8 bases agree with TRBD2. The CDR3 sequence is 14 residues long. The V gene's germline CDR1 is ENHRY and CDR2 SYGVKD. The CDR3, as DNA: TGTGCCATCCAGGCGGGGGGCGGCTCCTACGAGCAGTGCTTC. It is translated as CAIQAGGGSYEQCF.

The chain recombines TRBV10-2 with TRBJ1-1; D is uncertain. The CDR3 length is 14 residues. Deletions cut 2 bases from V and 4 bases from J, with 11 bases between. Germline V gene lookup returns CDR1 WSHSY and CDR2 SAAADI. CDR3 coding DNA: TGCGCCAGCAGTGAGGGGCTCGTCGGCACTGAAGCTTTCTTT. Translating gives CASSEGLVGTEAFF.

The V gene is TRBV5-1, the J gene TRBJ1-2; 10 positions agree with TRBD1. With V trimmed by 4 bases and J by 4 bases, 7 bases remained unmatched. The CDR3 has 15 amino acids. Germline V gene sequence: CDR1 SGHRS, CDR2 YFSETQ. The CDR3 loop reads CASSSRQGASYGYTF. In DNA, the CDR3 is TGCGCCAGCAGCAGCCGACAGGGGGCCAGCTATGGCTACACCTTC. The full variable domain, rest sourced from reference TRBV5-1 and TRBJ1-2, is KAGVTQTPRYLIKTRGQQVTLSCSPISGHRSVSWYQQTPGQGLQFLFEYFSETQRNKGNFPGRFSGRQFSNSRSEMNVSTLELGDSALYLCASSSRQGASYGYTFGSGTRLTVV.

The gene calls are TRBV11-3 and TRBJ2-3; D perhaps matches TRBD2 (5 bases). Germline-derived CDR1 and CDR2 are SGHNT and YENEEA. The CDR3 has 15 amino acids. Trimming cost V 5 bases and J 2 bases, with 14 bases left between them. The CDR3 here is CASSDGGLNTDTQYF. In DNA form, the CDR3 reads TGTGCCAGCAGCGACGGCGGGCTAAACACAGATACGCAGTATTTT.

Comment on this clone: The sample has other DNA sequences that encode this CDR3 too. The chain uses TRBV2 and TRBJ2-7, with no clear D. The V end lost 4 bases, the J end lost 7 bases, and 11 bases lay between the germline ends. The CDR3 consists of 12 residues. Germline CDR1 SNHLY, CDR2 FYNNEI. The CDR3 protein is CASSVGPAEQYF. In DNA, the CDR3 is TGTGCCAGCAGTGTTGGGCCGGCTGAGCAGTACTTC.

V gene TRBV7-2 combines with J gene TRBJ1-3, with D possibly TRBD1 on 5 matching bases. This CDR3 region has 18 residues. Per the germline V gene, CDR1 is SGHTA and CDR2 is FQGNSA. V was cut by 3 bases and J by 0 bases, with 18 bases left in between. This chain's CDR3 is CASSFPRGVTSSGNTIYF. The CDR3 nucleotides read TGTGCCAGCAGCTTTCCTCGGGGGGTAACCTCCTCTGGAAACACCATATATTTT.

The rearrangement links TRBV4-2 to TRBJ2-3; perhaps TRBD1 as D (5 bases). Trimming took off 4 bases at V and 4 bases at J, with 12 bases between the two ends. The CDR3 runs to 14 residues. Germline assignment: CDR1 LGHNA and CDR2 YNFKEQ. The CDR3 DNA sequence: TGTGCCAGCAGCCGGGGCAGGGATGCAGATACGCAGTATTTT. Amino acids: CASSRGRDADTQYF.

The chain employs TRBV10-2 and TRBJ1-3; D gene ambiguous. This CDR3 is built from 14 residues. V lost 10 bases to trimming and J lost 0 bases, with 13 bases between them. Germline CDR1 and CDR2: WSHSY and SAAADI. The CDR3 DNA is TGCGCCACCACAGACACCTACTCTGGAAACACCATATATTTT. It translates to CATTDTYSGNTIYF.

This sequence joins TRBV4-3 and TRBJ1-2, with D hard to call. Germline V gene data show CDR1 as LGHNA and CDR2 as YSLEER. The CDR3 spans 17 residues. V gave up 1 base and J gave up 3 bases, with 18 bases separating them. CDR3 sequence reads: CASSQVRDKSGYYGYTF. CDR3 nucleotides: TGCGCCAGCAGCCAAGTTCGTGATAAATCCGGTTACTATGGCTACACCTTC.

The V call is TRBV9, the J call TRBJ2-7; TRBD2 matches at 7 bases. From germline, CDR1 is SGDLS and CDR2 YYNGEE. The junction had 6 bases not matched to a gene; V was cut back by 4 bases and J by 2 bases. This CDR3 has 14 amino acids. The CDR3 is CASSRGGVAYEQYF. CDR3 coding DNA: TGTGCCAGCAGCCGGGGAGGGGTCGCCTACGAGCAGTACTTC.

This clone has just a few counts. The rearrangement joins TRBV28 to TRBJ2-1; the match to TRBD2 covers 7 bases. CDR1 is MDHEN, CDR2 SYDVKM, per germline. With V trimmed by 1 base and J by 4 bases, 1 base remained unmatched. This CDR3 is built from 14 residues. CDR3 in DNA: TGTGCCAGCAGTTTATACGGGGGGTACAATGAGCAGTTCTTC. Protein: CASSLYGGYNEQFF. The full variable domain, with the rest looked up from reference TRBV28 and TRBJ2-1, is DVKVTQSSRYLVKRTGEKVFLECVQDMDHENMFWYRQDPGLGLRLIYFSYDVKMKEKGDIPEGYSVSREKKERFSLILESASTNQTSMYLCASSLYGGYNEQFFGPGTRLTVL.

The chain employs TRBV7-9 and TRBJ2-6; 8 nucleotides line up with TRBD2. With 5 bases clipped from V and 16 bases from J, the junction kept 10 bases outside the gene matches. Germline CDR1 and CDR2: SEHNR and FQNEAQ (reference sequence). This CDR3 is 13 amino acids long. CDR3 sequence (DNA): TGTGCCAGCAGCGCAATGGGGGGCGGGGGGCTGACTTTC. It yields the protein CASSAMGGGGLTF.

The chain links TRBV6-5 to TRBJ1-2; 7 bases fit TRBD1. J was trimmed by 5 bases and V by 6 bases; bases with no gene match: 12. This CDR3 contains 15 residues. The germline V gene has CDR1 MNHEY and CDR2 SVGAGI. The CDR3 bases are TGTGCCAGCAGCCTAACCGGGACAGAGCTATATGGCTACACCTTC. It translates to CASSLTGTELYGYTF.

The chain employs TRBV19 and TRBJ2-2; TRBD1 is a possible D gene (6 bases). Germline CDR1 LNHDA, CDR2 SQIVND (reference sequence). With 7 bases removed from V and 6 bases from J, the gap between germline ends came to 9 bases. The CDR3 sequence is 12 residues long. This CDR3 reads CASTGVPGELFF. The CDR3 bases are TGTGCCAGTACAGGGGTCCCCGGGGAGCTGTTTTTT.

The chain recombines TRBV2 with TRBJ1-5, with 9 nucleotides matching TRBD1. J was trimmed by 7 bases and V by 6 bases; bases with no gene match: 10. The CDR3 is 15 residues long. CDR1 is SNHLY and CDR2 is FYNNEI in the germline V gene. In DNA form, the CDR3 reads TGTGCCAGCAGCAACCGGGGACAGGGAGTGCAGCCCCAGCATTTT. It specifies CASSNRGQGVQPQHF.

This CDR3 reads CAINPVWNTEAFF. The DNA of the CDR3 is TGTGCCATCAATCCCGTTTGGAACACTGAAGCTTTCTTT. The gene calls are TRBV10-3 and TRBJ1-1; D ambiguous. This CDR3 region has 13 residues. The germline V gene has CDR1 ENHRY and CDR2 SYGVKD. The V gene lost 7 bases and the J gene lost 1 base, with 10 bases spanning the gap.

The chain couples TRBV27 to TRBJ2-1, with D possibly TRBD2 on 7 matching bases. This CDR3 is 16 amino acids long. CDR1 is MNHEY and CDR2 is SMNVEV in the germline V gene (reference sequence). V was shortened by 6 bases and J by 8 bases, with 23 bases between the two germline ends. The CDR3 DNA sequence: TGTGCCAGCAGCTCTGGGGTGTGGGGGGGCCAAGATGAGCAGTTCTTC. Residues: CASSSGVWGGQDEQFF.

The CDR3 is CSGQKGVNEQFF. As DNA, the CDR3 is TGCAGTGGACAGAAGGGAGTCAATGAGCAGTTCTTC. The chain couples TRBV29-1 to TRBJ2-1, with D possibly TRBD1 on 6 matching bases. The CDR3 covers 12 residues. The germline V gene encodes CDR1 SQVTM and CDR2 ANQGSEA.

The J gene is TRBJ1-5, the V gene TRBV19, with D possibly TRBD1 on 6 matching bases. V shed 5 bases and J shed 3 bases, with 17 bases lying between them. The CDR3 consists of 16 residues. CDR1 is LNHDA and CDR2 is SQIVND in the germline V gene (reference sequence). CDR3 nucleotides: TGTGCCAGTAGTCTGGCAGGGGATGGGGCCAATCAGCCCCAGCATTTT. Encoded protein: CASSLAGDGANQPQHF.

This clone was seen a single time. The rearrangement uses TRBV27 and TRBJ2-1; TRBD2 matches 8 bases. Germline lookup yields CDR1 MNHEY and CDR2 SMNVEV (reference sequence). The CDR3 runs to 16 residues. With 4 bases clipped from V and 9 bases from J, the junction kept 14 bases outside the gene matches. The CDR3 region has the DNA TGTGCCAGCAGTTATTGGGGAAGCGGGAGTAGGGGTGAGCAGTTCTTC. Its translation: CASSYWGSGSRGEQFF.

The rearrangement joins TRBV7-6 to TRBJ2-7, with a weak D call TRBD2 (5 bases). The germline V gene encodes CDR1 SGHVS and CDR2 FNYEAQ. CDR3 length: 14 amino acids. The germline V and J ends were trimmed by 1 base and 3 bases, with 10 bases remaining between them. The CDR3, as DNA: TGTGCCAGCAGCTTAGAGTCGGGGAGCTACGAGCAGTACTTC. Protein sequence: CASSLESGSYEQYF.

This rearrangement joins TRBV30 to TRBJ2-3, with D possibly TRBD2 on 6 matching bases. Germline loops: CDR1 GTSNPN, CDR2 SVGIG (reference sequence). V lost 2 bases, J lost 3 bases, and 15 bases lay in between. The CDR3 consists of 15 residues. CDR3 protein: CAWSLYGSLTDTQYF. The CDR3 coding sequence is TGTGCCTGGAGTCTTTACGGGAGCCTGACAGATACGCAGTATTTT. Full variable domain (rest looked up from reference TRBV30 and TRBJ2-3): SQTIHQWPATLVQPVGSPLSLECTVEGTSNPNLYWYRQAAGRGLQLLFYSVGIGQISSEVPQNLSASRPQDRQFILSSKKLLLSDSGFYLCAWSLYGSLTDTQYFGPGTRLTVL.

The rearrangement links TRBV18 to TRBJ1-1; 11 nucleotides align to TRBD1. CDR3 length: 15 residues. V dropped 6 bases and J dropped 0; count of bases not matched to a gene: 3. Germline V gene lookup returns CDR1 KGHSH and CDR2 LQKENI. As DNA, the CDR3 is TGTGCCAGCTCCCCGGACAGGGGGCTGAACACTGAAGCTTTCTTT. Its protein is CASSPDRGLNTEAFF. Drawing the rest from reference TRBV18 and TRBJ1-1, the complete variable domain is NAGVMQNPRHLVRRRGQEARLRCSPMKGHSHVYWYRQLPEEGLKFMVYLQKENIIDESGMPKERFSAEFPKEGPSILRIQQVVRGDSAAYFCASSPDRGLNTEAFFGQGTRLTVV.

This clone was picked up one time. The V and J genes are TRBV27 and TRBJ2-7, with D unresolved. Germline-derived CDR1 and CDR2 are MNHEY and SMNVEV (reference sequence). This CDR3 is 13 amino acids long. V lost 6 bases and J lost 1, with 10 bases in between. CDR3 in DNA: TGTGCCAGCAGCCGCTGGCAATCCTACGAGCAGTACTTC. Its protein product is CASSRWQSYEQYF.

V and J are TRBV19 and TRBJ1-2; TRBD1 matches at 8 bases. CDR3 length: 15 amino acids. Germline values: CDR1 LNHDA, CDR2 SQIVND (reference sequence). V lost 5 bases and J lost 7; bases outside the gene matches: 12. CDR3 protein: CASSPWGQAAAGYTF. The CDR3 region has the DNA TGTGCCAGTAGTCCCTGGGGACAGGCGGCGGCTGGCTACACCTTC.

J is TRBJ2-3 and V is TRBV7-6; D perhaps matches TRBD1 (6 bases). With 0 bases removed from V and 5 bases from J, the gap between germline ends came to 6 bases. Germline-derived CDR1 and CDR2 are SGHVS and FNYEAQ. The CDR3 loop spans 13 amino acids. The chain's CDR3 is CASSLARGDTQYF. CDR3 DNA sequence: TGTGCCAGCAGCTTAGCCAGGGGAGATACGCAGTATTTT.